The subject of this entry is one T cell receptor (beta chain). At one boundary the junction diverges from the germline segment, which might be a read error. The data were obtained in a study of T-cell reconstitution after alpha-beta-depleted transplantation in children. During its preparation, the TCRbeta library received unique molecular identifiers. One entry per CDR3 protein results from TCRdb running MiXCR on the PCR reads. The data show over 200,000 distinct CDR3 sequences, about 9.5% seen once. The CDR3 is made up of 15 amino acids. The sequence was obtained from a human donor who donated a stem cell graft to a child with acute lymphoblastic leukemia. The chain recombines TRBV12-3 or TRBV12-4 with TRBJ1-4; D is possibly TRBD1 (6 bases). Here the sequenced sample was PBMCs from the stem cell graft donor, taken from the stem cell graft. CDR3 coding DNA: TGTACCAGCAGCAAGGGGGGGGCTACTAATGAAAAACTGTTTTTT. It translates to CTSSKGGATNEKLFF.